A selection of T cell receptor beta chains follows, all from one sample in a study of breast tumors, draining lymph nodes, adjacent tissues. Each CDR3 protein gets one entry after TCRdb re-called the multiplex PCR reads with MiXCR. The table lists fewer than 150,000 distinct CDR3 sequences, about 20% of them singletons. Sequenced sample: axillary lymph node tissue. These receptor sequences come from a female donor with breast cancer. Some clones in this sample may be carry-over from other donors' samples. CDR3s include the opening cysteine and the closing phenylalanine or tryptophan. Each record gives: clone size, D gene, J gene, V gene, CDR3 DNA, CDR3 protein. The D gene is left open where the match is weak. Clone sizes are given selectively: once, few, many, or a class where the clone is expanded.

abundance: few
d_gene: TRBD1
j_gene: TRBJ2-1
v_gene: TRBV28
CDR3nt: TGTGCCAGCAGTTTGGGCCGGGACAGGGGGCAGTTTTTTACCAATGAGCAGTTCTTC
CDR3aa: CASSLGRDRGQFFTNEQFF

abundance: many
d_gene: TRBD1
j_gene: TRBJ2-1
v_gene: TRBV5-4
CDR3nt: TGTGCCAGCAGCCTCCGGGACAGGGGTCCCCTGTTCTTC
CDR3aa: CASSLRDRGPLFF

abundance: NA
d_gene: TRBD2
j_gene: TRBJ2-4
v_gene: TRBV7-9
CDR3nt: TGTGCCAGCAGTCTAAGGACTAGCGGGGGAGCCAAAAACATTCAGTACTTC
CDR3aa: CASSLRTSGGAKNIQYF

abundance: NA
d_gene: NA
j_gene: TRBJ1-5
v_gene: TRBV2
CDR3nt: TGTGCCAGCAACAGGGACAATCAGCCCCAGCATTTT
CDR3aa: CASNRDNQPQHF

abundance: NA
d_gene: NA
j_gene: TRBJ1-2
v_gene: TRBV28
CDR3nt: TGTGCCAGCAGTCCAGTGGGAACAGCTAACTATGGCTACACCTTC
CDR3aa: CASSPVGTANYGYTF

abundance: many
d_gene: NA
j_gene: TRBJ1-5
v_gene: TRBV2
CDR3nt: TGTGCCAGCAGGACAGGTCTGGATAGCAATCAGCCCCAGCATTTT
CDR3aa: CASRTGLDSNQPQHF

abundance: many
d_gene: NA
j_gene: TRBJ2-2
v_gene: TRBV5-1
CDR3nt: TGCGCCAGCGCCGATGTGGGGGAGCTGTTTTTT
CDR3aa: CASADVGELFF

abundance: many
d_gene: NA
j_gene: TRBJ2-7
v_gene: TRBV5-1
CDR3nt: TGCGCCAGCAGCTTGGATAGCTTGGGCAGGGAGCAGTACTTC
CDR3aa: CASSLDSLGREQYF

abundance: many
d_gene: NA
j_gene: TRBJ1-6
v_gene: TRBV12-3/TRBV12-4
CDR3nt: TGTGCCAGCAGCCCATTTTATAATTCACCCCTCCACTTT
CDR3aa: CASSPFYNSPLHF

abundance: many
d_gene: NA
j_gene: TRBJ2-1
v_gene: TRBV6-6
CDR3nt: TGTGCCAGCAGTTTCCCGGTCGGTCACAATGAGCAGTTCTTC
CDR3aa: CASSFPVGHNEQFF

abundance: many
d_gene: NA
j_gene: TRBJ2-1
v_gene: TRBV9
CDR3nt: TGTGCCAGCAGCGTGTCCCTGGGTTCCTACAATGAGCAGTTCTTC
CDR3aa: CASSVSLGSYNEQFF

abundance: many
d_gene: NA
j_gene: TRBJ1-4
v_gene: TRBV15
CDR3nt: TGTGCCACCAGCAGGGCACGACTGAGGGGGCTGTTTTTT
CDR3aa: CATSRARLRGLFF

abundance: NA
d_gene: TRBD2
j_gene: TRBJ2-1
v_gene: TRBV27
CDR3nt: TGTGCCAGCAGTTTATCGGTAGCGGGATACAATGAGCAGTTCTTC
CDR3aa: CASSLSVAGYNEQFF

abundance: many
d_gene: NA
j_gene: TRBJ1-2
v_gene: TRBV5-4
CDR3nt: TGTGCCAGCAGCTTGGAGGGAACCCCTAACTATGGCTACACCTTC
CDR3aa: CASSLEGTPNYGYTF

abundance: NA
d_gene: NA
j_gene: TRBJ1-5
v_gene: TRBV19
CDR3nt: TGTGCCAGTGCAGCGGACAGCGGACGCAATCAGTCCCAGCATTTT
CDR3aa: CASAADSGRNQSQHF

abundance: NA
d_gene: NA
j_gene: TRBJ2-4
v_gene: TRBV20-1
CDR3nt: TGCAGTGCTATGCCAATGGGGTCGGGGGTCCCTCACATTCAGTACTTC
CDR3aa: CSAMPMGSGVPHIQYF

abundance: many
d_gene: TRBD2
j_gene: TRBJ2-1
v_gene: TRBV7-8
CDR3nt: TGTGCCAGCAGAGTAGCGACTAGCGGACTTTACAATGAGCAGTTCTTC
CDR3aa: CASRVATSGLYNEQFF

abundance: many
d_gene: TRBD1
j_gene: TRBJ2-7
v_gene: TRBV6-1
CDR3nt: TGTGCCAGCAGTGTGATCCTCACAGGGGGGCTCCACGAGCAGTACTTC
CDR3aa: CASSVILTGGLHEQYF

abundance: many
d_gene: NA
j_gene: TRBJ2-3
v_gene: TRBV15
CDR3nt: TGTGCCACCAAGCGCGGGACTACAGATACGCAGTATTTT
CDR3aa: CATKRGTTDTQYF

abundance: many
d_gene: NA
j_gene: TRBJ2-1
v_gene: TRBV9
CDR3nt: TGTGCCAGCAGCGTAGGTAGGAGGGGATGGGCCTACAATGAGCAGTTCTTC
CDR3aa: CASSVGRRGWAYNEQFF

abundance: few
d_gene: NA
j_gene: TRBJ2-1
v_gene: TRBV27
CDR3nt: TGTGCCAGCAGTTTTCCGGGACTCTACAATGAGCAGTTCTTC
CDR3aa: CASSFPGLYNEQFF

abundance: many
d_gene: NA
j_gene: TRBJ1-5
v_gene: TRBV12-5
CDR3nt: TGTGCTAGTGCTCCCGATAGCAATCAGCCCCAGCATTTT
CDR3aa: CASAPDSNQPQHF

abundance: many
d_gene: NA
j_gene: TRBJ2-1
v_gene: TRBV3-1
CDR3nt: TGTGCCAGCAGCCAAGAGGTGGCACGTAGGTCCTACAATGAGCAGTTCTTC
CDR3aa: CASSQEVARRSYNEQFF

abundance: many
d_gene: TRBD2
j_gene: TRBJ2-3
v_gene: TRBV4-1
CDR3nt: TGCGCCAGCAGAGAGGCTAGCGGGTCCGCAGATACGCAGTATTTT
CDR3aa: CASREASGSADTQYF

abundance: NA
d_gene: TRBD2
j_gene: TRBJ2-1
v_gene: TRBV9
CDR3nt: TGTGCCAGCAACGTAGGGTTGGCGGGAGGATCGTACAATGAGCAGTTCTTC
CDR3aa: CASNVGLAGGSYNEQFF

abundance: many
d_gene: NA
j_gene: TRBJ2-6
v_gene: TRBV5-1
CDR3nt: TGCGCCAGCAGCTTAGGGGGATCAGGGGCCAACGTCCTGACTTTC
CDR3aa: CASSLGGSGANVLTF

abundance: NA
d_gene: TRBD1
j_gene: TRBJ2-4
v_gene: TRBV3-1
CDR3nt: TGTGCCAGCAGCCCTAAGGGGACAGTTAACATTCAGTACTTC
CDR3aa: CASSPKGTVNIQYF

abundance: many
d_gene: TRBD2
j_gene: TRBJ2-7
v_gene: TRBV6-1
CDR3nt: TGTGCCAGCAGTGCCGGGACTAGCGGTACCTACGAGCAGTACTTC
CDR3aa: CASSAGTSGTYEQYF

abundance: few
d_gene: TRBD1
j_gene: TRBJ2-1
v_gene: TRBV24-1
CDR3nt: TGTGCCACCAGCAGGGGGCGATTAAGTGAGCAGTTCTTC
CDR3aa: CATSRGRLSEQFF

abundance: few
d_gene: NA
j_gene: TRBJ1-5
v_gene: TRBV28
CDR3nt: TGTGCCAGCAGTTTACCGGGGTCTCAGCCCCAGCATTTT
CDR3aa: CASSLPGSQPQHF

abundance: many
d_gene: TRBD1
j_gene: TRBJ2-3
v_gene: TRBV7-9
CDR3nt: TGTGCCAGCAGCCCAGGGGGCGGAGATACGCAGTATTTT
CDR3aa: CASSPGGGDTQYF

abundance: many
d_gene: NA
j_gene: TRBJ2-7
v_gene: TRBV3-1
CDR3nt: TGTGCCAGCAGCCAAGTACAGGGTGCGGGGTACGAGCAGTACTTC
CDR3aa: CASSQVQGAGYEQYF

abundance: NA
d_gene: TRBD2
j_gene: TRBJ2-3
v_gene: TRBV7-2
CDR3nt: TGTGCCAGCAGTTCCCGACTAGCGGGAGGGTACAATGAGCAGTATTTT
CDR3aa: CASSSRLAGGYNEQYF

abundance: NA
d_gene: TRBD2
j_gene: TRBJ2-7
v_gene: TRBV12-3/TRBV12-4
CDR3nt: TGTGCCAGCAGTTATATCGCGGGAGGCGAGCAGTACTTC
CDR3aa: CASSYIAGGEQYF

abundance: many
d_gene: TRBD1
j_gene: TRBJ2-3
v_gene: TRBV5-1
CDR3nt: TGCGCCAGCAGCTCGGGACAGGGGTTTGCAGATACGCAGTATTTT
CDR3aa: CASSSGQGFADTQYF

abundance: many
d_gene: NA
j_gene: TRBJ2-1
v_gene: TRBV5-6
CDR3nt: TGTGCCAGCAGCTTGGCAGGTAGCGAGCAGTTCTTC
CDR3aa: CASSLAGSEQFF

abundance: many
d_gene: NA
j_gene: TRBJ1-3
v_gene: TRBV6-5
CDR3nt: TGTGCCAGCAGTTACTCGGGCGCCTCCTCTGGAAACACCATATATTTT
CDR3aa: CASSYSGASSGNTIYF

abundance: many
d_gene: NA
j_gene: TRBJ1-2
v_gene: TRBV5-6
CDR3nt: TGTGCCAGCAGCCTGTCAGGTGGCTACACCTTC
CDR3aa: CASSLSGGYTF

abundance: NA
d_gene: TRBD1
j_gene: TRBJ2-4
v_gene: TRBV5-6
CDR3nt: TGTGCCAGCAGCTACCGGGACAGGGATAGGATAGCCAAAAACATTCAGTACTTC
CDR3aa: CASSYRDRDRIAKNIQYF

abundance: many
d_gene: TRBD1
j_gene: TRBJ2-2
v_gene: TRBV2
CDR3nt: TGTGCCAGTCAGGAAGACAGGGAGAACACCGGGGAGCTGTTTTTT
CDR3aa: CASQEDRENTGELFF

abundance: many
d_gene: NA
j_gene: TRBJ2-7
v_gene: TRBV5-4
CDR3nt: TGTGCCAGCAGCTTGTGGGGTAGCCCCTACGAGCAGTACTTC
CDR3aa: CASSLWGSPYEQYF

abundance: many
d_gene: TRBD2
j_gene: TRBJ2-3
v_gene: TRBV11-2
CDR3nt: TGTGCCAGCAGCCCCTTCGGAGCGGGAGGTGGCACAGATACGCAGTATTTT
CDR3aa: CASSPFGAGGGTDTQYF

abundance: few
d_gene: NA
j_gene: TRBJ2-5
v_gene: TRBV3-1
CDR3nt: TGTGCCAGCAGCCAAACAGTCCAAGAGACCCAGTACTTC
CDR3aa: CASSQTVQETQYF

abundance: few
d_gene: NA
j_gene: TRBJ2-3
v_gene: TRBV9
CDR3nt: TGTGCCAGCAGCCCTGACGGGGGAGATACGCAGTATTTT
CDR3aa: CASSPDGGDTQYF

abundance: many
d_gene: NA
j_gene: TRBJ2-3
v_gene: TRBV5-1
CDR3nt: TGCGCCAGCAGCTTGGGACTAGGAAGGGCAGATACGCAGTATTTT
CDR3aa: CASSLGLGRADTQYF

abundance: few
d_gene: NA
j_gene: TRBJ2-6
v_gene: TRBV6-5
CDR3nt: TGTGCCACCGAGGTGAGGCCTGGGGCCAACGTCCTGACTTTC
CDR3aa: CATEVRPGANVLTF

abundance: many
d_gene: NA
j_gene: TRBJ2-2
v_gene: TRBV19
CDR3nt: TGTGCCAGTAGTGGAATGGGTGCCGGGGAGCTGTTTTTT
CDR3aa: CASSGMGAGELFF

abundance: NA
d_gene: NA
j_gene: TRBJ1-4
v_gene: TRBV5-8
CDR3nt: TGTGCCAGCAGCAGAACAGGGAAGGGAGAAAAACTGTTTTTT
CDR3aa: CASSRTGKGEKLFF

abundance: many
d_gene: NA
j_gene: TRBJ2-7
v_gene: TRBV7-9
CDR3nt: TGTGCCAGCAGCTTAAGAGCGGACCCCCGGGGGGAGCAGTACTTC
CDR3aa: CASSLRADPRGEQYF

abundance: many
d_gene: NA
j_gene: TRBJ2-3
v_gene: TRBV9
CDR3nt: TGTGCCAGCAGCGAAGGTGGGGCCTCAAGTACGCAGTATTTT
CDR3aa: CASSEGGASSTQYF

abundance: many
d_gene: TRBD2
j_gene: TRBJ2-3
v_gene: TRBV11-3
CDR3nt: TGTGCCAGCTCCCGAGGACTAGGGTCCACAGATACGCAGTATTTT
CDR3aa: CASSRGLGSTDTQYF

abundance: many
d_gene: TRBD1
j_gene: TRBJ2-7
v_gene: TRBV5-4
CDR3nt: TGTGCCAGCAGCTACCGGGACAGGTCATCCTACGAGCAGTACTTC
CDR3aa: CASSYRDRSSYEQYF

abundance: many
d_gene: NA
j_gene: TRBJ2-1
v_gene: TRBV10-3
CDR3nt: TGTGCCATCAGTGAGTCCATGGGAAGGGGTCGGATTAGCTCCTACAATGAGCAGTTCTTC
CDR3aa: CAISESMGRGRISSYNEQFF

abundance: many
d_gene: NA
j_gene: TRBJ1-2
v_gene: TRBV20-1
CDR3nt: TGCAGTGCGGAAGAGGGGGATGGCTACACCTTC
CDR3aa: CSAEEGDGYTF

abundance: many
d_gene: TRBD1
j_gene: TRBJ1-4
v_gene: TRBV6-1
CDR3nt: TGTGCCAGCGGGACAGACCGGGAAAAACTGTTTTTT
CDR3aa: CASGTDREKLFF

abundance: many
d_gene: NA
j_gene: TRBJ2-3
v_gene: TRBV11-1
CDR3nt: TGTGCCAGCAGCTTAGACACCTACAGCACAGATACGCAGTATTTT
CDR3aa: CASSLDTYSTDTQYF

abundance: NA
d_gene: NA
j_gene: TRBJ1-5
v_gene: TRBV28
CDR3nt: TGTGCCAGCCTACTGAAACGGGGTCAGCCCCAGCATTTT
CDR3aa: CASLLKRGQPQHF

abundance: NA
d_gene: TRBD2
j_gene: TRBJ2-3
v_gene: TRBV28
CDR3nt: TGTGCCAGCAGTCCCGAGACTAGCGGGAGACCGCTGGGCACAGATACGCAGTATTTT
CDR3aa: CASSPETSGRPLGTDTQYF